This is a list of T cell receptor beta chains from one sample in a study of blood T cell repertoires in COVID-19. Some clones are missing from TCRdb's copy, which holds only in-frame ones; the method was immunoSEQ multiplex PCR. The sample consists of some 120,000 clones, approximately 84% of them appearing once. The sample taken for sequencing was peripheral blood. These receptors were collected from a human donor in a cohort sampled during active COVID-19. The CDR3 runs from the conserved cysteine through the conserved F or W. D genes are given only for firm matches. Size is stated for part of the rows, as once, few or many counts, or as a class when the clone is expanded.

v_call	clone_size	j_call	d_call	cdr3_nt	cdr3_aa
TRBV30	-	TRBJ2-2	TRBD2	TGTGCCTGGAGGCCGAGCGGGGCCGGGGAGCTGTTTTTT	CAWRPSGAGELFF
TRBV19	-	TRBJ1-2	-	TGTGCCAGTAGCCTTCAGGGCCGTCATGGCTACACCTTC	CASSLQGRHGYTF
TRBV9	once	TRBJ2-5	TRBD1	TGTGCCAGCAGCCCTAGACGTGGGCCTACAGGGGGTAGGAAACGGGAGACCCAGTACTTC	CASSPRRGPTGGRKRETQYF
TRBV19	-	TRBJ2-7	TRBD1	TGTGCCAGTAGTACCTCTGACAGGGTCCTTTACGAGCAGTACTTC	CASSTSDRVLYEQYF
TRBV11-2	many	TRBJ1-1	-	TGTGCCAGCAGCTTAGCCGGGACATCTTATTACACTGAAGCTTTCTTT	CASSLAGTSYYTEAFF
TRBV5-1	-	TRBJ2-3	TRBD1	TGCGCCAGCAACATAGACAGGGGTCGCACAGATACGCAGTATTTT	CASNIDRGRTDTQYF
TRBV7-9	once	TRBJ1-1	TRBD1	TGTGCCAGCAGCCCTCTGGACAGGGAGGTATTAACTGAAGCTTTCTTT	CASSPLDREVLTEAFF
TRBV4-2	-	TRBJ2-3	TRBD2	TGTGCCAGCAGCCAAGATGCCGAGCGGGGGGGCCTTACGACGCAGTATTTT	CASSQDAERGGLTTQYF
TRBV11-1	-	TRBJ2-3	-	TGTGCCAGCAGCTTAGAACGGGTGGGGCTCACAGATACGCAGTATTTT	CASSLERVGLTDTQYF
TRBV10-2	few	TRBJ1-3	TRBD1	TGCGCCAGCAGTGAGTTGGGACAGGGCCGCTCTGGAAACACCATATATTTT	CASSELGQGRSGNTIYF
TRBV3-1/TRBV3-2	few	TRBJ2-4	-	TGTGCCAGCAGCCAAGGGCTAGGGGCCTTCGTCAAAAACATTCAGTACTTC	CASSQGLGAFVKNIQYF
TRBV5-6	-	TRBJ2-7	TRBD1	TGTGCCAGCAGCTATACGACAGGGGGCCGTGACGAGCAGTACTTC	CASSYTTGGRDEQYF
TRBV6-6	-	TRBJ2-1	TRBD1	TGTGCCAGCAGCATCCCCGGGACAGGGTTCCGAGAGCAGTTCTTC	CASSIPGTGFREQFF
TRBV3-1/TRBV3-2	-	TRBJ1-2	TRBD1	TGTGCCAGCAGCCAAGGGAGGGACAGGGTTGGCTACACCTTC	CASSQGRDRVGYTF
TRBV25-1	-	TRBJ1-2	-	TGTGCCAGCAGTGAACCGGGACAACAGTATGGCTACACCTTC	CASSEPGQQYGYTF
TRBV7-2	-	TRBJ1-4	-	TGTGCCAGCAGCTTAGCGGGCGGGGAGGCCGGAAAACTGTTTTTT	CASSLAGGEAGKLFF
TRBV20-1	-	TRBJ2-5	-	TGCAGTGCTAGATGGCGGGAGACCCAGTACTTC	CSARWRETQYF
TRBV5-1	few	TRBJ2-7	TRBD1	TGCGCCAGCAGCTTCGGGACAGGGGCGAGGGAGCAGTACTTC	CASSFGTGAREQYF
TRBV5-5	-	TRBJ2-3	TRBD2	TGTGCCAGCAGCTTGTTTAGTACTAGCGGGGGACATACGCAGTATTTT	CASSLFSTSGGHTQYF
TRBV7-6	-	TRBJ1-6	-	TGTGCCAGCAGCTTGCAACCCGGGACTGTTAATTCACCCCTCCACTTT	CASSLQPGTVNSPLHF
TRBV27	-	TRBJ2-1	TRBD2	TGTGCCAGCACCTTTCTAGCGGGGAGCTCCTACAATGAGCAGTTCTTC	CASTFLAGSSYNEQFF
TRBV10-1	few	TRBJ2-3	TRBD2	TGCGCCAGCAGTGATCTTACTAGCGCTCGCACAGATACGCAGTATTTT	CASSDLTSARTDTQYF
TRBV11-3	-	TRBJ1-5	TRBD1	TGTGCCAGCAGCTTAGGACAGGGGAGCAATCAGCCCCAGCATTTT	CASSLGQGSNQPQHF
TRBV6-5	-	TRBJ2-7	-	TGTGCCAGCTTTGAGTTTCCCAACCTCGAGCAGTACTTC	CASFEFPNLEQYF